Listed here is a single TCR beta chain. The data are from a study of shared T cell receptors in the human thymus. Only in-frame clones appear in the TCRdb table, and some are missing; sequencing was by immunoSEQ multiplex PCR. There are 700,000 to 750,000 clones in the sample; approximately 83% occur only once, and roughly 0.01% lies in the top ten. Deletions cut 2 bases from V and 2 bases from J, with 7 bases between. The CDR3 has 14 residues. Germline lookup yields CDR1 LGHNA and CDR2 YSLEER. Separately, the same data were catalogued under a study of human thymus T cells. From that report: Finnish infants who were healthy and having corrective surgery for congenital heart defects made up the donors.

The V gene is TRBV4-3, the J gene TRBJ1-3; D may be TRBD1 (5 bases). Sequencing used thymocytes. The clonotype originates from a girl younger than two with a congenital heart defect. The CDR3, as DNA: TGCGCCAGCAGCCAACTGGGGCCTGGAAACACCATATATTTT. This translates into CASSQLGPGNTIYF.